The rows below give T cell receptor beta chains drawn from one sample of a study of beta chain features in type 1 diabetes. Only in-frame clones appear in the TCRdb table, and some are missing; sequencing was by immunoSEQ multiplex PCR. The sample contains more than 300,000 clones, around 7.6% of which appear only once. The sequenced sample was central memory CD4+ T cells from blood. These receptors all stem from a woman younger than 30 in good health. Each CDR3 is given with its conserved first and last residue. A D gene is named only where the DNA matches it firmly. Only part of the rows carry a size: once, few, many, or a class if the clone is expanded.

V,D,size,J,DNA,CDR3
TRBV7-7,NA,many,TRBJ2-6,TGTGCTAGCAACGGGACGCCGCCTGGGGCCAACGTCCTGACTTTC,CASNGTPPGANVLTF
TRBV18,NA,NA,TRBJ2-7,TGTGCCAGCTCATCAGACAGCGGCGAGCAGTACTTC,CASSSDSGEQYF
TRBV4-3,NA,NA,TRBJ1-2,TGCGCCAGCAGCCAGACCCAGGGTGATGGCTACACCTTC,CASSQTQGDGYTF
TRBV9,NA,NA,TRBJ2-3,TGTGCCAGCAGCTCCCGAGCTGCTAGCACAGATACGCAGTATTTT,CASSSRAASTDTQYF
TRBV4-2,NA,many,TRBJ2-5,TGTGCCAGCAGCCAAGTAGGACAACAGAAGACCCAGTACTTC,CASSQVGQQKTQYF
TRBV2,NA,NA,TRBJ1-1,TGTGCCAGCAGGACTCGTCAGACCCTGAACACTGAAGCTTTCTTT,CASRTRQTLNTEAFF
TRBV29-1,NA,few,TRBJ2-6,TGCAGCGTTGAAGAGGGAGGGGCCAACGTCCTGACTTTC,CSVEEGGANVLTF
TRBV6-5,NA,NA,TRBJ2-7,TGTGCCAGCACCGGGACCGCTAGCTCCTACGAGCAGTACTTC,CASTGTASSYEQYF
TRBV5-1,TRBD1,many,TRBJ1-1,TGCGCCAGCAGCTTCCAGGGGGCCGCTGAAGCTTTCTTT,CASSFQGAAEAFF
TRBV19,TRBD1,NA,TRBJ2-7,TGTGCCAGTAGTACCAGGGACAGGGGAGTCTACGAGCAGTACTTC,CASSTRDRGVYEQYF
TRBV28,NA,few,TRBJ2-7,TGTGCCAGCAAGGGATACGAGCAGTACTTC,CASKGYEQYF
TRBV28,NA,few,TRBJ2-3,TGTGCCACCAAAGGGGGTATAACAGATACGCAGTATTTT,CATKGGITDTQYF
TRBV7-9,NA,NA,TRBJ2-1,TGTGCCAGCAGCACGACTAGGGACAATGAGCAGTTCTTC,CASSTTRDNEQFF
TRBV19,NA,NA,TRBJ1-2,TGTGCCAGTAGTATAGACAGAACCTATGGCTACACCTTC,CASSIDRTYGYTF
TRBV7-6,TRBD1,NA,TRBJ2-7,TGTGCCAGCAGCTCAGGGACAGGCTACGAGCAGTACTTC,CASSSGTGYEQYF
TRBV7-3,TRBD1,NA,TRBJ2-3,TGTGCCAGCAGCTTAACCGGACAGGGGTCAGATACGCAGTATTTT,CASSLTGQGSDTQYF
TRBV11-2,NA,few,TRBJ2-7,TGTGCCAGCAGCTTGGGGGGTAGGGGGCCCTCCTACGAGCAGTACTTC,CASSLGGRGPSYEQYF
TRBV4-3,NA,few,TRBJ2-1,TGCGCCAGCAGCCAAGAAGGAGGGAACTCCTACAATGAGCAGTTCTTC,CASSQEGGNSYNEQFF
TRBV20-1,NA,few,TRBJ2-1,TGCAGTGCTACGCTCTCTAGTGAGCAGTTCTTC,CSATLSSEQFF
TRBV7-2,NA,few,TRBJ1-3,TGTGCCAGCAGCGATCGGACGGCCACCTCTGGAAACACCATATATTTT,CASSDRTATSGNTIYF
TRBV7-2,TRBD1,many,TRBJ2-1,TGTGCCAGCAGCTTGGGACACACTAGGGGGCAAAATGAGCAGTTCTTC,CASSLGHTRGQNEQFF
TRBV6-5,NA,NA,TRBJ2-7,TGTGCCAGCAGTAACCGGATAGCGCTCTCCTACGAGCAGTACTTC,CASSNRIALSYEQYF
TRBV9,NA,few,TRBJ2-2,TGTGCCAGCAGCGATCCGATGGGTCCCGGGGAGCTGTTTTTT,CASSDPMGPGELFF
TRBV29-1,NA,few,TRBJ2-1,TGCAGCGTGCGGGACGCTGCATACAATGAGCAGTTCTTC,CSVRDAAYNEQFF
TRBV5-1,TRBD2,NA,TRBJ2-7,TGCGCCAGCAGCTTGGGCGGGGAGGGCTACGAGCAGTACTTC,CASSLGGEGYEQYF
TRBV5-1,NA,NA,TRBJ2-1,TGCGCCAGCAGCTTGGTTGCGGGAAGCTCCTACAATGAGCAGTTCTTC,CASSLVAGSSYNEQFF
TRBV4-2,NA,few,TRBJ1-2,TGTGCCAGCAGCCAAGCCATGGGGCAGGGATCTTATGGCTACACCTTC,CASSQAMGQGSYGYTF
TRBV10-3,NA,few,TRBJ2-1,TGTGCCATCAGTGTTAACCGCGGGTCGAGCGCTGAGCAGTTCTTC,CAISVNRGSSAEQFF
TRBV4-2,TRBD1,few,TRBJ2-3,TGTGCCAGCAGCCCTACCGGGACAGTTGGCACAGATACGCAGTATTTT,CASSPTGTVGTDTQYF
TRBV9,NA,NA,TRBJ1-2,TGTGCCAGCAGTAGAAGGGGAGACCGGGACAACTATGGCTACACCTTC,CASSRRGDRDNYGYTF
TRBV9,NA,NA,TRBJ2-1,TGTGCCAGCAGCGTAGCGCCGGCGAATGAGAATGAGCAGTTCTTC,CASSVAPANENEQFF
TRBV5-1,NA,many,TRBJ2-1,TGCGCCAGCAGCCCACCAACCCTTGACAATGAGCAGTTCTTC,CASSPPTLDNEQFF
TRBV6-1,TRBD1,NA,TRBJ2-7,TGTGCCAGTAAAAACAGGGGTGGCTACGAGCAGTACTTC,CASKNRGGYEQYF
TRBV4-3,NA,NA,TRBJ1-2,TGCGCCAGCAGCCAAGATAAAGGCTATGGCTACACCTTC,CASSQDKGYGYTF
TRBV9,NA,NA,TRBJ2-3,TGTGCCAGCAGCGTCGGAGAGCTCACAGATACGCAGTATTTT,CASSVGELTDTQYF
TRBV4-2,TRBD2,few,TRBJ2-7,TGTGCCAGCAGCCAAGATTGGGGGGGCTACGAGCAGTACTTC,CASSQDWGGYEQYF
TRBV11-2,TRBD2,NA,TRBJ2-3,TGTGCCAGCAGCCGCTCCATGGCGGGAGGATCAGATACGCAGTATTTT,CASSRSMAGGSDTQYF
TRBV7-8,TRBD1,NA,TRBJ1-1,TGTGCCAGCAGCTTAGAAGGGGGCGCGACTGAAGCTTTCTTT,CASSLEGGATEAFF
TRBV28,NA,few,TRBJ1-2,TGTGCCAGCAGTTTAGTTCAGGAACTGGGTGGCTACACCTTC,CASSLVQELGGYTF
TRBV7-3,TRBD2,NA,TRBJ2-2,TGTGCCAGCAGCCCCCGCCCGGGGACTAGCGGCGGGGAGCTGTTTTTT,CASSPRPGTSGGELFF
TRBV15,NA,NA,TRBJ1-1,TGTGCCACCAGCAGAGATAGGAGGAACACTGAAGCTTTCTTT,CATSRDRRNTEAFF